Each of the 19 T cell receptor beta chains below was sequenced from the same sample in a study of blood T cell repertoires in COVID-19. The data were produced by immunoSEQ multiplex PCR, yet TCRdb's version contains in-frame clones alone and is incomplete. The sample carries tens of thousands of clones, approximately 85% recorded once. The sample taken for sequencing was peripheral blood. The receptors come from a human donor in a cohort sampled during active COVID-19.

This clone was recorded only once. The chain recombines TRBV28 with TRBJ1-5, with no clear D. Germline values: CDR1 MDHEN, CDR2 SYDVKM. The CDR3 is made up of 13 amino acids. The V gene lost 3 bases and the J gene lost 6 bases, with 9 bases spanning the gap. This CDR3 reads CASSLTSTQPQHF. CDR3 nucleotide sequence: TGTGCCAGCAGTTTGACATCAACTCAGCCCCAGCATTTT.

The V and J genes are TRBV30 and TRBJ1-5, with D hard to call. The CDR3 spans 14 residues. Germline CDR1 GTSNPN, CDR2 SVGIG (reference sequence). V was clipped by 2 bases and J by 3 bases, with 11 bases between them. The CDR3 reads CAWSPGGINQPQHF. CDR3 in DNA: TGTGCCTGGAGTCCCGGCGGAATCAATCAGCCCCAGCATTTT.

The J gene is TRBJ2-4, the V gene TRBV7-2; D gene ambiguous. CDR1 is SGHTA, CDR2 FQGNSA, per germline. Trimming shortened V by 1 base and J by 3 bases, and 4 bases separated the two germline ends. This CDR3 region has 13 residues. The DNA of the CDR3 is TGTGCCAGCAGCTTAGACAACAAAAACATTCAGTACTTC. Protein: CASSLDNKNIQYF.

This clone occurred once. The chain carries TRBV10-1 and TRBJ2-7; 9 bases align to TRBD1. Germline V gene data show CDR1 as WNHNN and CDR2 as SYGVQD (reference sequence). The CDR3 covers 15 residues. J gave up 4 bases and V 0 bases, and 4 bases lay outside the gene matches. The CDR3 loop reads CASSESLTGGYEQYF. CDR3 DNA sequence: TGCGCCAGCAGTGAGTCCCTGACAGGGGGTTACGAGCAGTACTTC.

J is TRBJ1-2 and V is TRBV14; 9 nucleotides agree with TRBD1. Germline V lookup: CDR1 SGHDN, CDR2 FVKESK. This CDR3 spans 15 amino acids. Trimming at V came to 5 bases and at J to 4 bases, leaving 8 bases not matched to a gene. CDR3 sequence (DNA): TGTGCCAGCAGCTCCCGACAGGGGGGTCTCTATGGCTACACCTTC. Protein sequence: CASSSRQGGLYGYTF.

This sequence joins TRBV7-3 and TRBJ2-1; TRBD2 aligns across 10 bases. V lost 7 bases and J lost 0; bases outside the gene matches: 12. Germline CDR1 and CDR2: SGHTA and FQGTGA. The length of the CDR3 is 18 residues. Here the CDR3 reads CASKPPKLAGSSYNEQFF. The CDR3 bases are TGTGCCAGCAAACCTCCCAAACTAGCGGGGAGCTCCTACAATGAGCAGTTCTTC.

The chain links TRBV5-1 to TRBJ2-3; weak D call: TRBD2 (7 bases). The V and J ends lost 4 bases and 5 bases respectively, with 23 bases between them. Germline-derived CDR1 and CDR2 are SGHRS and YFSETQ. This CDR3 region has 17 residues. CDR3 sequence: CASSPGASGPSGDTQYF. DNA for the CDR3: TGCGCCAGCAGCCCGGGGGCTAGCGGTCCGAGTGGAGATACGCAGTATTTT.

Worth noting for this clone: The germline gene is not matched at one end of the junction; a read error may be the cause. The V call is TRBV7-7, the J call TRBJ2-2; D remains unclear. CDR3 size: 13 residues. Germline CDR1 and CDR2: SSHAT and FNYEAQ (reference sequence). The chain's CDR3 is CASSFSGTGELFF. The CDR3 DNA sequence: TGTGCTAGCAGCTTTTCGGGTACCGGGGAGCTGTTTTTT.

V gene TRBV7-8 combines with J gene TRBJ2-3; 12 nucleotides agree with TRBD2. Per germline, CDR1 SGHVS and CDR2 FQNEAQ. The CDR3 has 15 residues. J was trimmed by 6 bases and V by 5 bases; bases with no gene match: 6. In nucleotides, the CDR3 is TGTGCCAGCAGCAAGACTAGCGGGAGTACCGATACGCAGTATTTT. Translating gives CASSKTSGSTDTQYF.

V is TRBV7-6 and J is TRBJ2-1, with a tentative D call TRBD2 (5 bases). V lost 1 base and J 3 bases, leaving 13 bases between the germline ends. This CDR3 region has 16 residues. The germline gives CDR1 SGHVS, CDR2 FNYEAQ. DNA of the CDR3: TGTGCCAGCAGCTTAGGTACCAGCGGACGCTACAATGAGCAGTTCTTC. Its translation: CASSLGTSGRYNEQFF.

This clone was detected only a few times. The chain links TRBV24-1 to TRBJ2-2, with D possibly matching TRBD1 (5 bases). This CDR3 spans 13 amino acids. The V end was cut by 9 bases, the J end by 0 bases, with 7 bases between. Germline-derived CDR1 and CDR2 are KGHDR and SFDVKD. Written as DNA, the CDR3 is TGTGCCACCCGGACACCGAACACCGGGGAGCTGTTTTTT. Its protein is CATRTPNTGELFF.

This clone has more than one count but fewer than ten. The chain recombines TRBV2 with TRBJ1-6; 7 positions agree with TRBD1. The CDR3 has 13 residues. Germline V lookup: CDR1 SNHLY, CDR2 FYNNEI. With V trimmed by 7 bases and J by 10 bases, 7 bases remained unmatched. As DNA, the CDR3 is TGTGCCAGCAAGACAGGGTTGGGATCACCCCTCCACTTT. This sequence encodes CASKTGLGSPLHF.

The V call is TRBV28, the J call TRBJ1-5; D ambiguous. The CDR3 totals 17 residues. Germline V gives CDR1 MDHEN, CDR2 SYDVKM. V was trimmed by 3 bases and J by 3 bases, leaving 18 bases between them. DNA of the CDR3: TGTGCCAGCAGTTTTCTCATTCCTTTGAGGGCCAATCAGCCCCAGCATTTT. Residues: CASSFLIPLRANQPQHF.

This chain uses TRBV6-1 with TRBJ2-5, with unresolved D. Trimming stripped 3 bases from V and 5 bases from J, with 7 bases between. Germline CDR1 MNHNS, CDR2 SASEGT. The CDR3 sequence is 12 residues long. The chain's CDR3 is CASSEVGETQYF. In DNA form, the CDR3 reads TGTGCCAGCAGTGAGGTCGGGGAGACCCAGTACTTC.

This rearrangement joins TRBV5-1 to TRBJ2-7; 7 nucleotides align to TRBD1. Germline trimming cut 3 bases from V and 4 bases from J; bases unmatched to any gene: 16. The CDR3 runs to 17 residues. Germline V gene data show CDR1 as SGHRS and CDR2 as YFSETQ. CDR3 sequence (DNA): TGCGCCAGCAGCTCATATACAGGGGTTGGACTCCTTTACGAGCAGTACTTC. Amino acid sequence: CASSSYTGVGLLYEQYF. The variable domain in full, with the rest retrieved from reference TRBV5-1 and TRBJ2-7, is KAGVTQTPRYLIKTRGQQVTLSCSPISGHRSVSWYQQTPGQGLQFLFEYFSETQRNKGNFPGRFSGRQFSNSRSEMNVSTLELGDSALYLCASSSYTGVGLLYEQYFGPGTRLTVT.

This clone appeared a few times. This chain uses TRBV2 with TRBJ2-7, with a possible D match to TRBD1 (5 bases). The CDR3 sequence is 18 residues long. Trimming removed 8 bases at V and 0 bases at J, with 26 bases between. CDR1 and CDR2 (germline): SNHLY, FYNNEI. The CDR3 loop is CASYHERGTWVSSYEQYF. For the CDR3, the DNA is TGTGCCAGCTACCACGAAAGGGGAACGTGGGTGAGCTCCTACGAGCAGTACTTC.

The chain uses TRBV20-1 and TRBJ2-3; 8 positions match TRBD2. Germline loops: CDR1 DFQATT, CDR2 SNEGSKA (reference sequence). The CDR3 covers 14 residues. The ends lost 3 bases at V and 3 bases at J; junction bases unmatched: 5. CDR3 sequence (DNA): TGCAGTGCTAGTTTTAGCGGGATGACAGATACGCAGTATTTT. Its protein product is CSASFSGMTDTQYF.

CDR3 bases: TGCAGCGTCCGGGGACAGTCTTTAGCCAAAAACATTCAGTACTTC. As protein: CSVRGQSLAKNIQYF. The J gene is TRBJ2-4, the V gene TRBV29-1; 7 nucleotides agree with TRBD1. This CDR3 is built from 15 residues. In germline, CDR1 is SQVTM, CDR2 ANQGSEA. Unmatched junction bases numbered 8, after V lost 6 bases and J lost 0 bases.

The chain joins TRBV9 to TRBJ1-3, with 8 bases lining up with TRBD1. V shed 3 bases and J 2 bases; nucleotides not matched to a gene: 4. This CDR3 region has 15 residues. Germline V lookup: CDR1 SGDLS, CDR2 YYNGEE. The CDR3 sequence: CASSAGQDPGNTIYF. CDR3 DNA: TGTGCCAGCAGCGCGGGACAGGACCCTGGAAACACCATATATTTT.